The rows below give T cell receptor beta chains drawn from one sample of a study of immune reconstitution after stem cell transplant in scleroderma. TCRdb processed the RT-PCR reads anew with MiXCR; each CDR3 protein has one entry. The sample shows some 2,000 distinct CDR3 sequences, about 15% of them seen only once. The specimen was taken before or after autologous hematopoietic stem cell transplantation (not recorded which). The receptors originated from a female donor with systemic sclerosis. CDR3s leave out the opening cysteine and the closing phenylalanine or tryptophan. Clone size is not always given. Where it is, it says once, few, many or a class for expanded clones.

>NA|TRBV5-1
ASSLAESGQGFDEQY
>NA|TRBV18
ASSPTGANYGYT
>medium-sized|TRBV28
ASSIGWRPYNEQF
>medium-sized|TRBV9
ASSVVGGGYT
>few|TRBV7-9
ASKRGADTQY
>large|TRBV6-1
ASSEEGGGGLGEQF
>NA|TRBV18
ASSPQEDGTEAF
>large|TRBV7-9
ASSLEGTGSGANVLT
>NA|TRBV5-1
ASSKQGFYEQY
>medium-sized|TRBV5-5
ASSFGGLSGTDTQY
>many|TRBV28
ASSFVEPQH
>medium-sized|TRBV20-1
SARDRLAVSYNEQF
>few|TRBV9
ASSVGTEGYSPLH
>NA|TRBV5-1
ASSFRGSGETQY
>once|TRBV5-1
ASSLDFVSYNEQF
>few|TRBV11-3
ASSYKRTPTGVDQPQH
>medium-sized|TRBV5-1
ASSQTQGYGELF
>NA|TRBV7-3
ASSFTGTGNTGELF
>NA|TRBV7-2
ASSLGGVRTTGELF
>NA|TRBV18
ASSPDLEETQY